The T cell receptor beta chain under discussion was sequenced for a study of OX40 agonist ivuxolimab in advanced cancers. Study summary: Having had anti-PD-1, anti-PD-L1 or anti-CTLA-4 therapy before was allowed, and 40% to 45% had some.

Findings and caveats of the study: In the 0.1-3.0 mg/kg groups, partial responders showed among the lowest expansion. Dosing at 0.1 to 3.0 mg/kg was accompanied by clonal expansion of CD4+ and CD8+ blood T cells by week 6.

Samples were taken at baseline and on day 1 of cycles 4 and 7. This CDR3 is 16 amino acids long. The germline V gene has CDR1 MNHEY and CDR2 SMNVEV (reference sequence). The V segment lost 8 bases and the J segment 8 bases; nucleotides outside the gene matches: 15. For this clone: Its antigen is currently unknown.

Clones were sequenced by immunoSEQ multiplex PCR, and TCRdb holds only the in-frame ones, with some missing. In the table there are about 98,000 clones, 88% of which are singletons. This receptor was identified in an adult with an advanced solid tumor such as melanoma, head and neck, liver or kidney cancer. This sequence joins TRBV27 and TRBJ1-2; 12 bases are shared with TRBD1. This material consisted of CD4+ or CD8+ T cells sorted from blood, taken in a trial of the OX40 agonist ivuxolimab. The CDR3 coding sequence is TGTGCCAGCTCCCGGGGGACAGGGGGCGCTGGAGGCGGCTACACCTTC. This sequence encodes CASSRGTGGAGGGYTF.